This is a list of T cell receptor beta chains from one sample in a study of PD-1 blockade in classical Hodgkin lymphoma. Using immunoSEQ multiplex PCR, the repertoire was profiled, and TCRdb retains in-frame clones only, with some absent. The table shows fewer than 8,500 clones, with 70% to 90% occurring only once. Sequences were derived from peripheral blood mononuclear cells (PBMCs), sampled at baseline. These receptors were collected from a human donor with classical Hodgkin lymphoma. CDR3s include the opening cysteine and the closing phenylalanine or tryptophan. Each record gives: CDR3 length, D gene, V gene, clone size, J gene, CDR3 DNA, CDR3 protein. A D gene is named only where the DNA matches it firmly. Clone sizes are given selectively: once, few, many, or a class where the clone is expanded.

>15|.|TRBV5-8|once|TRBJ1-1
TGTGCCAGCAGCGATTACGGCTCACTGAACACTGAAGCTTTCTTT
CASSDYGSLNTEAFF
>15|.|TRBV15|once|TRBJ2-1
TGTGCCACCAGCAGAGATCCGGGAGCTTTCGATGAGCAGTTCTTC
CATSRDPGAFDEQFF
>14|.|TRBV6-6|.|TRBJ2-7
TGTGCCAGCAGTTACGGGTCCGGGCAGTACGAGCAGTACTTC
CASSYGSGQYEQYF
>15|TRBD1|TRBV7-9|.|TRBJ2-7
TGTGCCAGCAGCTTTTGGGACAGGGACCACTACGAGCAGTACTTC
CASSFWDRDHYEQYF
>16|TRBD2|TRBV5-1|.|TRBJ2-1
TGCGCCAGCAGCCAAGGACTAGCGGGAGGCCACAATGAGCAGTTCTTC
CASSQGLAGGHNEQFF
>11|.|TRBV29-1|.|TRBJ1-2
TGCAGCGTCGGCGGCAGCGGGGGCTACACCTTC
CSVGGSGGYTF
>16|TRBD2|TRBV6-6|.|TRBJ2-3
TGTGCCATCCGAGAACCGGGACTAGGACTCACAGATACGCAGTATTTT
CAIREPGLGLTDTQYF
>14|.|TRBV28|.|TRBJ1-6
TGTGCCAGCAGTTTAAGACAGTATAATTCACCCCTCCACTTT
CASSLRQYNSPLHF
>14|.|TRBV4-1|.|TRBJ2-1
TGCGCCAGCAGCGAAAGGTTCTTCTCCAATGAGCAGTTCTTC
CASSERFFSNEQFF
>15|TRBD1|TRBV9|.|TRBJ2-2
TGTGCCAGCAGCGTAGAAACAGGGGGCAACGGGGAGCTGTTTTTT
CASSVETGGNGELFF
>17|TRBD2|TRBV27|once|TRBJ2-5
TGTGCCAGCAGTTTAACTTCGAGCGGGAGGAACCAAGAGACCCAGTACTTC
CASSLTSSGRNQETQYF
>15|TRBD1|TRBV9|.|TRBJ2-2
TGTGCCAGCAGCCCCCGGACAGGGTTCACCGGGGAGCTGTTTTTT
CASSPRTGFTGELFF
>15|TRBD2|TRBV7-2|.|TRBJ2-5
TGTGCCAGCAGCCGGACCGGGACTAGCGGGGAGACCCAGTACTTC
CASSRTGTSGETQYF
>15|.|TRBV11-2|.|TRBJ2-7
TGTGCCAGCAGCCCCACGGATAGGAGCTCCTACGAGCAGTACTTC
CASSPTDRSSYEQYF
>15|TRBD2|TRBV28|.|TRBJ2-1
TGTGCCAGCAGGGGACTAGCGGGGAGTTACAATGAGCAGTTCTTC
CASRGLAGSYNEQFF
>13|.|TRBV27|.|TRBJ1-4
TGTGCCAGCAGTTTTTTAGCTAATGAAAAACTGTTTTTT
CASSFLANEKLFF
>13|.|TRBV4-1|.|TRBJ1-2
TGCGCCAGCAGCCATTGGGGCGGACAAGGCTACACCTTC
CASSHWGGQGYTF
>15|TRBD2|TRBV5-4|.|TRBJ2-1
TGTGCCAGCAGCGGAATAGCGGGAGCCCTCAATGAGCAGTTCTTC
CASSGIAGALNEQFF
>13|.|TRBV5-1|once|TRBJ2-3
TGCGCCAGCAGCTTGGATAAAGACAGACCGCAGTATTTT
CASSLDKDRPQYF
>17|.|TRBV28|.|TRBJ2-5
TGTGCCAGCAGTTCTAGCCGGGCACAGACAGTCCAAGAGACCCAGTACTTC
CASSSSRAQTVQETQYF
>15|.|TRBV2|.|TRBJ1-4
TGTGCCAGCAGAGAACGTGGGAAAACAAATGAAAAACTGTTTTTT
CASRERGKTNEKLFF
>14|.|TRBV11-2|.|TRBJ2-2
TGTGCCAGCAGCTTAGAGCTCAACGGCGGGGAGCTGTTTTTT
CASSLELNGGELFF